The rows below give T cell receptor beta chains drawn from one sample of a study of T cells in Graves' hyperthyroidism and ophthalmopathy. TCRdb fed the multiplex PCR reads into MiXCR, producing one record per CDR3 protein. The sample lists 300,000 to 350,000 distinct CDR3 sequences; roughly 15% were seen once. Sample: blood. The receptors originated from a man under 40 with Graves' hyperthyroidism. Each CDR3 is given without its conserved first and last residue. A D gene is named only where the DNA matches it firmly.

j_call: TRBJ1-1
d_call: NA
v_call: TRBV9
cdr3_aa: ASSVDNRLNTEAF

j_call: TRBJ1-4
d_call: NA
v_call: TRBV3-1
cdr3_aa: ASSQGSTNEKLF

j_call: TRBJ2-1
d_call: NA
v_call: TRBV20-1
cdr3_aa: SARDPVNGYNEQF

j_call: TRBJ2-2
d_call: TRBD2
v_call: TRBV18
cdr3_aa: ASSLNGLVVTGELF

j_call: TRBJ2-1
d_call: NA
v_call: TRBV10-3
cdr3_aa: AIKRPEAKF

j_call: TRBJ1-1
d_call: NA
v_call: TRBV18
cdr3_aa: ASAPDTTEAC

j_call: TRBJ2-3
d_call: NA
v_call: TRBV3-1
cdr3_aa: ASSPRFPDTQY

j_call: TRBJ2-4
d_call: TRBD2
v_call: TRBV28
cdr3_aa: ASASGSTVKNIQY

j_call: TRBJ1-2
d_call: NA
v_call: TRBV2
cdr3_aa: ASRVRTFLHGYT

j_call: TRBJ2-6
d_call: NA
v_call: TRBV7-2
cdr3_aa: ASSLVRVGLVGANVLT

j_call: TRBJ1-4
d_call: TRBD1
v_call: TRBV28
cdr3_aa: ASNHQGGDEKLF

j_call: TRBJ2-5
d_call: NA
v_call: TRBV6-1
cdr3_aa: ASSSPSGPNLQETQY

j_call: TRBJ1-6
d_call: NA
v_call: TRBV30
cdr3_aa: AWSTGTENSPLH

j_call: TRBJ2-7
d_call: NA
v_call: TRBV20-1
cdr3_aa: SASRQRSSYEQY

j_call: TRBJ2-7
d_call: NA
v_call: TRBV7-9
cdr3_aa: ASSLGGDLTEQY

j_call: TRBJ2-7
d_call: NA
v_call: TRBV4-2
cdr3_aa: ASSQDDDVIEQY